Listed below are T cell receptor beta chains from one sample, sequenced in a study of OX40 agonist ivuxolimab in advanced cancers. This table comes from immunoSEQ multiplex PCR, and its TCRdb copy is limited to in-frame clones, with some not included. Altogether about 45,000 clones are present, about 95% being singletons, with the ten largest covering about 11%. This sample comprised CD4+ or CD8+ T cells sorted from blood, obtained in a trial of the OX40 agonist ivuxolimab. These receptors all stem from an adult with an advanced solid tumor such as melanoma, head and neck, liver or kidney cancer. Each CDR3 is given with its conserved first and last residue.

TRBJ2-3,TRBV11-2,CASSLLNSGYTDTQYF
TRBJ2-7,TRBV5-1,CASSLDRPEGGYEQYF
TRBJ2-1,TRBV27,CASSDGTSGSNEQFF
TRBJ2-7,TRBV19,CASSATSGSSYEQYF
TRBJ2-1,TRBV19,CASSNGLAGGPWNEQFF
TRBJ2-7,TRBV7-7,CAQTQVAGPTYEQYF
TRBJ2-7,TRBV27,CASSQRGALYEQYF
TRBJ2-2,TRBV7-2,CASSGGTGWGTGELFF
TRBJ2-2,TRBV9,CASSGLWTSGAGELFF
TRBJ1-1,TRBV27,CASSFQGASYTEAFF
TRBJ1-5,TRBV5-1,CASSLEGGGNQPQHF
TRBJ1-6,TRBV27,CASSQGYNSPLHF
TRBJ2-2,TRBV7-9,CASAENTGELFF
TRBJ2-7,TRBV5-4,CASTPTQGFEQYF
TRBJ2-7,TRBV9,CASSVGGTPWEQYF
TRBJ2-1,TRBV5-1,CASSPGLAGVRVSFNEQFF
TRBJ1-5,TRBV4-3,CASSQDVGGGQPQHF
TRBJ1-2,TRBV7-9,CASSLGNYGYTF
TRBJ1-2,TRBV2,CASSGPGQGYGYTF
TRBJ1-4,TRBV30,CAWSDGIGIEKLFF
TRBJ1-2,TRBV7-9,CASSLAGRAHGYTF
TRBJ1-2,TRBV11-2,CASSLTGDGYTF
TRBJ1-5,TRBV2,CASSEARGQVVNQPQHF
TRBJ2-1,TRBV5-5,CASSWTGTNNEQFF